This TCR beta chain was captured in a study of T cells after posttransplantation cyclophosphamide. Whole-study findings and limits: After PTCy, TRB diversity resembled that of CNI/methotrexate controls. Later post-transplant blood repertoires were often dominated by donor CD8+ memory clones. TRB overlap between skin or GI tissue T cells and blood was limited.

Clones were sequenced by immunoSEQ multiplex PCR, and TCRdb holds only the in-frame ones, with some missing. The table shows about 21,000 clones, with over 75% occurring only once. Sampled 1 year posttransplant, controls received myeloablative marrow transplants, methotrexate and a calcineurin inhibitor. The sample holds one count of this clone. Its antigen is unidentified. The CDR3 contains 14 residues. The V end was cut by 2 bases, the J end by 6 bases, with 12 bases between. Looked up from germline, CDR1 is MNHEY and CDR2 is SMNVEV (reference sequence). The genes are TRBV27 and TRBJ2-3, with D perhaps matching TRBD2 (7 bases). The sample consisted of PBMCs, taken 350 to 400 days after allogeneic stem cell transplant with calcineurin inhibitor and methotrexate. This receptor was taken from a female patient younger than 45 who received an allogeneic stem cell transplant from an unrelated donor, was CMV-positive, and had acute and chronic GVHD. A share of the T cells may be of graft donor origin. The DNA of the CDR3 is TGTGCCAGCAGTTTAGGGGGGGGCAGCGATACGCAGTATTTT. As protein: CASSLGGGSDTQYF.